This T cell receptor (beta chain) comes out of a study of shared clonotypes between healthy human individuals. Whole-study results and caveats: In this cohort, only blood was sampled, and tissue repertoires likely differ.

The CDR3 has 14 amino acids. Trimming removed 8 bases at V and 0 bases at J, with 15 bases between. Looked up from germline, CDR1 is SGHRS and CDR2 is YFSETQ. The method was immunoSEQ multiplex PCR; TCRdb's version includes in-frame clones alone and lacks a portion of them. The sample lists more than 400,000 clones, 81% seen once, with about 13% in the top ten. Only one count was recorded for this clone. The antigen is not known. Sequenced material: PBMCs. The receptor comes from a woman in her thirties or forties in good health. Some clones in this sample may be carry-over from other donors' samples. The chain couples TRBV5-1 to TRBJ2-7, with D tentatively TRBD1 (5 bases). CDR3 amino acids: CASANYRSSYEQYF. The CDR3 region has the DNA TGCGCCAGTGCGAACTACAGGAGCTCCTACGAGCAGTACTTC.